This TCR beta chain was identified during a study of molecular identifiers for immune sequencing clone quantification. TCRdb ran MiXCR on the PCR reads and lists one entry per CDR3 protein. The table lists 460,000 or so distinct CDR3 sequences, over 20% of them singletons. A word on this clonotype: Its antigen is still unknown. The junction shows a germline mismatch at one end, possibly a read error.

Overall study results and limits: With a barcode shared among identical TCR molecules, highly expanded clone sizes could be underestimated.

From germline, CDR1 is GTSNPN and CDR2 SVGIG (reference sequence). The CDR3 length is 13 residues. The origin of this receptor is a human donor in good health. Some libraries in this study had Jurkat cell RNA spiked in. Sequenced: naive CD8+ T cells from blood, with Jurkat cell RNA spiked in. The subset: FACS-sorted CD8+CD4-CCR7+CD45RA+ naive T cells. This chain connects TRBV30 to TRBJ1-1, with unresolved D. In DNA form, the CDR3 reads TGTGCCCGGAGCTGGACCCTGAACACTGAAGCTTTCTTT. This codes for CARSWTLNTEAFF.